Each of the 27 T cell receptor beta chains below was sequenced from the same sample in a study of T cells in Graves' hyperthyroidism and ophthalmopathy. Amplified regions were TCR beta CDR3 sequences from RNA transcripts. The HTBI primer set drove a first-round RT-PCR of the TCR CDR3. From the multiplex PCR reads, TCRdb called clonotypes with MiXCR, one entry per CDR3 protein. The sample contains approximately 740,000 distinct CDR3 sequences, 11% to 15% of which appear only once. Material for sequencing was blood. The receptors shown here come from a woman under 30 with Graves' hyperthyroidism.

This clonotype was recorded a few times. An end of the junction does not agree with germline; a read error may underlie this. The J gene is TRBJ1-4, the V gene TRBV27; 8 bases map to TRBD1. This CDR3 contains 19 residues. CDR1 and CDR2 (germline): MNHEY, SMNVEV (reference sequence). CDR3 sequence: CASSLFPRGRGASNEKPFF. The CDR3 DNA is TGTGCCAGCAGTTTGTTCCCCAGGGGGCGCGGGGCCTCTAATGAAAAACCGTTTTTT. Full variable domain (remainder filled in from reference TRBV27 and TRBJ1-4): EAQVTQNPRYLITVTGKKLTVTCSQNMNHEYMSWYRQDPGLGLRQIYYSMNVEVTDKGDVPEGYKVSRKEKRNFPLILESPSPNQTSLYFCASSLFPRGRGASNEKPFFGSGTQLSVL.

This clonotype was counted at least ten times. The chain combines TRBV30 with TRBJ2-7, with 7 bases that match TRBD1. This CDR3 has 14 residues. Trimming cost V 0 bases and J 2 bases; bases outside gene matches: 4. Germline values: CDR1 GTSNPN, CDR2 SVGIG (reference sequence). The CDR3 DNA reads as TGTGCCTGGAGTGTTGCCGGGACAGCCTACGAGCAGTACTTC. This sequence encodes CAWSVAGTAYEQYF.

Note on this clonotype: Being one base from a much bigger clone, this may be a read error. The rearrangement uses TRBV6-2 or TRBV6-3 and TRBJ2-7, with D uncertain. The CDR3 contains 13 residues. Germline lookup yields CDR1 MNHEY and CDR2 SVGEGT. The CDR3 region has the DNA TGTGCCAGCAGTTTTTCGCGAGCCTACGAGCAGCACTTC. Translation: CASSFSRAYEQHF.

This clonotype was seen many times. The chain recombines TRBV11-2 with TRBJ2-1; the D is unclear. V lost 3 bases, J lost 2 bases, and 11 bases lay in between. The CDR3 totals 15 residues. From germline, CDR1 is SGHAT and CDR2 FQNNGV. The CDR3 DNA follows: TGTGCCAGCAGCTTTTCGCCACCTCCCTACAATGAGCAGTTCTTC. Amino acids: CASSFSPPPYNEQFF.

This clonotype has a count of ten or more. The chain couples TRBV28 to TRBJ1-1, with D possibly matching TRBD1 (5 bases). Trimming pared 8 bases from V and 3 bases from J, leaving 13 bases between. Germline CDR1 MDHEN, CDR2 SYDVKM. The CDR3 sequence is 13 residues long. The chain's CDR3 is CASSPWGDTEAFF. For the CDR3, the DNA is TGTGCCAGCTCCCCCTGGGGGGACACTGAAGCTTTCTTT.

In its sample, this clonotype was seen many times. CDR3 DNA sequence: TGTGCCAGCAGCGTACAGGGGGGCAATCAGCCCCAGCATTTT. Protein product: CASSVQGGNQPQHF. The chain uses TRBV7-9 and TRBJ1-5; TRBD1 aligns across 8 bases. Germline V CDR1 and CDR2: SEHNR, FQNEAQ (reference sequence). The CDR3 runs to 14 residues. The V and J ends lost 5 bases and 2 bases, in that order; junction bases with no gene match: 2.

V gene TRBV28 combines with J gene TRBJ2-7, with 10 positions matching TRBD2. V lost 2 bases and J lost 5; bases outside the gene matches: 6. CDR3 size: 15 residues. Germline V gene sequence: CDR1 MDHEN, CDR2 SYDVKM. The CDR3 spells CASSLPSGRAHEQYF. CDR3 nucleotide sequence: TGTGCCAGCAGTTTACCAAGCGGGAGGGCCCACGAGCAGTACTTC.

The sample holds many counts of this clonotype. The chain joins TRBV7-9 to TRBJ2-4; TRBD1 matches at 7 bases. The trim removed 7 bases at V and 5 bases at J, leaving 8 bases unmatched. From germline, CDR1 is SEHNR and CDR2 FQNEAQ (reference sequence). This CDR3 region has 14 residues. The CDR3, as DNA: TGTGCCAGCACCCTTACTCAGGGGGAAAACATTCAGTACTTC. Translated, it gives CASTLTQGENIQYF.

This clonotype was picked up many times. The chain recombines TRBV11-1 with TRBJ2-1; TRBD2 is a possible D gene (6 bases). Trimming left V 4 bases short and J 6 bases short, with 13 bases between. The germline V gene encodes CDR1 SGHAT and CDR2 FQDESV (reference sequence). This CDR3 is built from 14 residues. The CDR3 region is CASSSPLAANEQFF. The CDR3 DNA reads TGTGCCAGCAGCTCGCCCTTAGCGGCCAATGAGCAGTTCTTC.

Only a few counts were recorded for this clonotype. The chain recombines TRBV19 with TRBJ2-2; unclear D gene. CDR3 length: 15 amino acids. Between the trimmed V and J ends, which lost 6 bases and 1 base, there was a span of 12 bases. CDR1 is LNHDA, CDR2 SQIVND, per germline (reference sequence). In nucleotides, the CDR3 is TGTGCCAGTAGCCCCCGACGGATGAACACCGGGGAGCTGTTTTTT. Amino acid sequence: CASSPRRMNTGELFF.

V usage is TRBV11-1 and J usage is TRBJ2-2; D gene uncertain. The CDR3 totals 14 residues. The V end lost 5 bases, the J end lost 3 bases, and 10 bases lay between the germline ends. The V gene's germline CDR1 is SGHAT and CDR2 FQDESV (reference sequence). The chain's CDR3 is CASSPSSDTGELFF. The CDR3 DNA reads TGTGCCAGCAGCCCCTCATCAGACACCGGGGAGCTGTTTTTT.

In its sample, this clonotype was seen a few times. The chain links TRBV15 to TRBJ2-2, with TRBD1 matching over 9 bases. V lost 4 bases to trimming and J lost 0 bases; unmatched junction nucleotides: 3. CDR3 length: 16 amino acids. The germline gives CDR1 LNHNV, CDR2 YYDKDF (reference sequence). The CDR3 DNA reads TGTGCCACCAGCAACCGACAGGGGGCGAACACCGGGGAGCTGTTTTTT. Translation: CATSNRQGANTGELFF. Based on the CDR3 plus reference TRBV15 and TRBJ2-2, the full variable domain is DAMVIQNPRYQVTQFGKPVTLSCSQTLNHNVMYWYQQKSSQAPKLLFHYYDKDFNNEADTPDNFQSRRPNTSFCFLDIRSPGLGDTAMYLCATSNRQGANTGELFFGEGSRLTVL.

CDR3 DNA: TGTGCCAGTAGTATCGGGGCAGGGGCCAACGTCCTGACTTTC. Residues: CASSIGAGANVLTF. The V and J genes are TRBV19 and TRBJ2-6, with D perhaps TRBD1 or TRBD2 (5 bases each). Trimming left V 3 bases short and J 4 bases short, with 7 bases between. Germline-derived CDR1 and CDR2 are LNHDA and SQIVND (reference sequence). There are 14 residues in the CDR3.

In regard to this clonotype: Possible read error: a much larger clone is one base away. The chain is built from TRBV28 and TRBJ1-1, with 7 bases fitting TRBD1. This CDR3 comprises 15 residues. The V gene end was trimmed by 3 bases and the J gene end by 4 bases; junction bases not matched to a gene: 8. Per germline, CDR1 MDHEN and CDR2 SYDVKM. The CDR3 protein is CASSLLRGRGTEAFF. CDR3 bases: TGTGCCAGCAGTTTGCTCAGGGGGAGGGGCACTGAAGCTTTCTTT.

In its sample, this clonotype was seen many times. The chain links TRBV30 to TRBJ1-5; 7 positions agree with TRBD1. The CDR3 length is 13 residues. V shed 5 bases and J 1 base; nucleotides not matched to a gene: 2. The germline V gene encodes CDR1 GTSNPN and CDR2 SVGIG (reference sequence). The CDR3 DNA reads as TGTGCCTGGGGGGACAGAAGCAATCAGCCCCAGCATTTT. Its protein product is CAWGDRSNQPQHF.

With respect to this clonotype: One base away lies a much larger clone, so this may be a sequencing read error. The V call is TRBV27, the J call TRBJ2-2, with D maybe TRBD1 (7 bases). This CDR3 is 17 amino acids long. Per germline, CDR1 MNHEY and CDR2 SMNVEV (reference sequence). This CDR3 reads CASSYRTGGASTGGLFF. The CDR3 region has the DNA TGTGCCAGCAGTTACCGGACAGGTGGCGCGTCCACCGGGGGGCTGTTTTTT.

The sample holds many counts of this clonotype. In DNA, the CDR3 is TGTGCCAGCAGTTTCGAGGGGGCTGGGGCCAACGTCCTGACTTTC. Encoded protein: CASSFEGAGANVLTF. The rearrangement joins TRBV28 to TRBJ2-6; perhaps TRBD1 as D (6 bases). Germline V gene lookup returns CDR1 MDHEN and CDR2 SYDVKM. Trimming shortened V by 3 bases and J by 2 bases, and 8 bases separated the two germline ends. CDR3 size: 15 residues.

The rearrangement joins TRBV7-9 to TRBJ1-2; D remains unclear. The germline gives CDR1 SEHNR, CDR2 FQNEAQ (reference sequence). The CDR3 covers 14 residues. V was trimmed by 2 bases and J by 6 bases, leaving 13 bases between them. Here the CDR3 DNA reads TGTGCCAGCAGCTTACTGGGTACTATCGATGGCTACACCTTC. This sequence encodes CASSLLGTIDGYTF. Based on the CDR3 plus reference TRBV7-9 and TRBJ1-2, the full variable domain is DTGVSQNPRHKITKRGQNVTFRCDPISEHNRLYWYRQTLGQGPEFLTYFQNEAQLEKSRLLSDRFSAERPKGSFSTLEIQRTEQGDSAMYLCASSLLGTIDGYTFGSGTRLTVV.

This clonotype was detected a few times. This chain links TRBV7-9 with TRBJ2-4, with D tentatively TRBD2 (5 bases). Trimming shortened V by 5 bases and J by 6 bases, and 11 bases separated the two germline ends. Germline V CDR1 and CDR2: SEHNR, FQNEAQ (reference sequence). This CDR3 has 13 amino acids. The CDR3 DNA is TGTGCCAGCAGCCCAGCGGCGCGAAACATTCAGTACTTC. As protein: CASSPAARNIQYF.

As concerns this clonotype: This could be a read error, since a much larger clone is one nucleotide away. The rearrangement links TRBV27 to TRBJ2-1; TRBD2 aligns across 11 bases. The CDR3 totals 15 residues. In germline, CDR1 is MNHEY, CDR2 SMNVEV (reference sequence). V shed 6 bases, J shed 7 bases, and the junction held 8 bases outside the gene matches. The CDR3 loop reads CASSALAGVSNEQFF. The CDR3, as DNA: TGTGCCAGCAGCGCACTAGCGGGAGTATCAAATGAGCAGTTCTTC.

The J gene is TRBJ2-2, the V gene TRBV5-1; 7 bases are a match to TRBD2. J was trimmed by 4 bases and V by 4 bases; bases with no gene match: 10. The CDR3 covers 16 residues. Germline lookup yields CDR1 SGHRS and CDR2 YFSETQ. Here the CDR3 reads CASSLRGLDGTGELFF. The CDR3 DNA sequence: TGCGCCAGCAGCCTGCGCGGACTAGATGGCACCGGGGAGCTGTTTTTT. The full variable domain, completed using reference TRBV5-1 and TRBJ2-2, is KAGVTQTPRYLIKTRGQQVTLSCSPISGHRSVSWYQQTPGQGLQFLFEYFSETQRNKGNFPGRFSGRQFSNSRSEMNVSTLELGDSALYLCASSLRGLDGTGELFFGEGSRLTVL.

This clonotype was picked up a small number of times. The chain's CDR3 is CASSSTGRLSGNTIYF. The CDR3 DNA sequence: TGTGCCAGCAGTTCAACAGGCAGACTCTCTGGAAACACCATATATTTT. The rearrangement uses TRBV6-5 and TRBJ1-3, with D perhaps TRBD1 (5 bases). Per the germline V gene, CDR1 is MNHEY and CDR2 is SVGAGI. V was clipped by 4 bases and J by 0 bases, with 13 bases between them. This CDR3 spans 16 amino acids.

This chain joins TRBV7-2 and TRBJ2-2, with 7 bases identical to TRBD2. The germline CDR1 and CDR2 sequences are SGHTA and FQGNSA. There are 17 residues in the CDR3. The V segment lost 5 bases and the J segment 7 bases; nucleotides outside the gene matches: 16. The CDR3 DNA reads as TGTGCCAGCAGCCCCTTGGGAGGGCGGGAGAGGTACGGGGAGCTGTTTTTT. Amino acid sequence: CASSPLGGRERYGELFF.

This clonotype showed up just a few times. The V call is TRBV9, the J call TRBJ2-7; D perhaps matches TRBD1 (5 bases). The CDR3 has 14 residues. The germline V and J ends were trimmed by 3 bases and 2 bases, with 12 bases remaining between them. Germline CDR1 is SGDLS and CDR2 is YYNGEE. The CDR3 here is CASSAFDSPYEQYF. The CDR3, as DNA: TGTGCCAGCAGCGCTTTCGACAGCCCCTACGAGCAGTACTTC. The full variable domain, in which reference TRBV9 and TRBJ2-7 provide the parts outside the CDR3, is DSGVTQTPKHLITATGQRVTLRCSPRSGDLSVYWYQQSLDQGLQFLIQYYNGEERAKGNILERFSAQQFPDLHSELNLSSLELGDSALYFCASSAFDSPYEQYFGPGTRLTVT.

At least ten counts were recorded for this clonotype. The genes are TRBV18 and TRBJ1-1, with D unclear. Germline-derived CDR1 and CDR2 are KGHSH and LQKENI. CDR3 length equals 14 residues. V shed 2 bases and J shed 10 bases, with 17 bases lying between them. The CDR3 loop is CASSPSPTPEVAFF. The DNA for the CDR3 is TGTGCCAGCTCACCAAGTCCCACCCCTGAGGTAGCTTTCTTT. Full variable domain (missing parts from reference TRBV18 and TRBJ1-1): NAGVMQNPRHLVRRRGQEARLRCSPMKGHSHVYWYRQLPEEGLKFMVYLQKENIIDESGMPKERFSAEFPKEGPSILRIQQVVRGDSAAYFCASSPSPTPEVAFFGQGTRLTVV.

J is TRBJ2-3 and V is TRBV4-1; 7 bases agree with TRBD2. The junction had 9 bases not matched to a gene; V was cut back by 3 bases and J by 9 bases. This CDR3 contains 14 residues. Germline CDR1 reads MGHRA; CDR2 reads YSYEKL. The CDR3 loop is CASSHPPGGLTQYF. CDR3 in DNA: TGCGCCAGCAGCCACCCTCCGGGGGGTTTAACGCAGTATTTT.

This clonotype was detected many times. The chain links TRBV2 to TRBJ1-1, with TRBD1 as a possible D gene (5 bases). V was clipped by 8 bases and J by 3 bases, with 13 bases between them. This CDR3 is built from 13 residues. The germline V gene has CDR1 SNHLY and CDR2 FYNNEI. Written as DNA, the CDR3 is TGTGCCAGCGCGGGGCGCGGGTACACTGAAGCTTTCTTT. Translation: CASAGRGYTEAFF.